This T cell receptor beta chain was sequenced for a study of T cell responses to AZD1222 COVID-19 vaccine. The table came from immunoSEQ multiplex PCR; TCRdb's copy has only in-frame clones and leaves some out. In the table there are under 200,000 clones, around 87% of which are singletons. The CDR3 totals 15 residues. CDR1 is MDHEN and CDR2 is SYDVKM in the germline V gene. With 4 bases removed from V and 1 base from J, the gap between germline ends came to 11 bases. Specimen: peripheral blood, collected on day 0 of MenACWY control vaccination. V usage is TRBV28 and J usage is TRBJ1-5; D might be TRBD1 (6 bases). The clonotype originates from an adult in good health. CDR3 in DNA: TGTGCCAGCAGTTCTTCAGGGGTCAGCAATCAGCCCCAGCATTTT. Translating gives CASSSSGVSNQPQHF.